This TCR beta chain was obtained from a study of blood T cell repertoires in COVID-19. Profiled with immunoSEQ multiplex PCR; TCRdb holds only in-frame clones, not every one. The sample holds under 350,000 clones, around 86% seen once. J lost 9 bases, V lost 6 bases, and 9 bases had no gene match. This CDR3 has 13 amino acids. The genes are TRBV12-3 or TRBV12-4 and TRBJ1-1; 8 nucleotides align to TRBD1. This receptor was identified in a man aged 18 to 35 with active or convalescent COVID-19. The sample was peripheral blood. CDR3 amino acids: CASRWGQGAQAFF. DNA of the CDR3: TGTGCCAGCAGATGGGGGCAGGGGGCCCAAGCTTTCTTT.